Sequencing of this TCR beta chain was carried out in a study of T cells in localized non-small cell lung cancer (dated by TCRdb to about 2020). General notes on the study: T cell repertoires of approximately 250 early-stage NSCLC patients were analyzed, with tumors being compared against uninvolved tumor-adjacent lungs. All 250 or so NSCLC patients in the cohort were treatment-naive and had localized lung tumors that were resected. NSCLC patients had a mean age of roughly 66 years, and 129 were male and more than 90 female. Broad study findings and their caveats: Of the top 100 tumor clones, a median of roughly 56 were detected in paired uninvolved adjacent lung; 28 were also among that lung's top 100. Longer overall survival was associated with higher T cell density in blood, whereas shorter survival was associated with higher clonality in adjacent lung. Because of the exploratory design, TCR variables were selected using unadjusted p-values without false-discovery rate correction. Uninvolved tumor-adjacent lung showed the highest T cell clonality, higher than tumor, which suggests more focused antigenic responses in the uninvolved tumor-adjacent lung. Because multi-region tumor sequencing was not performed, intratumor heterogeneity could not be ruled out.

TCR beta CDR3 regions were sequenced from DNA using the immunoSEQ Assay. The authors' analysis ran thus. T cell density was computed as TCR beta template counts normalized to usable DNA estimated by amplifying housekeeping genes. Richness was estimated using the preseqR package, with extrapolation to 400,000 templates for PBMC samples and to 120,000 templates for tissue samples. Clonality was defined by subtracting Pielou's evenness from one. To identify tissue-enriched TCRs, differential abundance testing was run on productive amino-acid clonotypes with a minimum total count of 5 and an alpha of 0.1. The Jaccard Index and the Morisita Overlap Index were used to measure how much the repertoires overlapped between compartments. GLIPH clustered TCR beta CDR3s with public tetramer-defined viral CDR3s; viral motifs required at least three viral sequences plus V-gene enrichment. The clones in this table, taken by TCRdb from immuneACCESS, are in-frame only. Not every clone is retained; where verified, under half of the shortfall comes from an unresolved V gene, and the cause of the rest is unknown. V and J calls and clone size are those listed in that table; D and trimming were worked out from the DNA. Within this sample are under 100,000 clones, with 88% of them counted one time only. 20% to 25% of the sample is in the top ten clones.

At diagnosis, peripheral blood, uninvolved tumor-adjacent lung and tumor were collected and were preserved as a mix of fresh-frozen and FFPE material. For TCR repertoire profiling, the blood samples were analyzed as peripheral blood mononuclear cells. Note on this clone: Its antigen remains undetermined. No clone much larger than this one lies a single base away; base qualities are absent. This specimen includes other DNA sequences encoding the same CDR3.

The germline V end is reduced by 5 bases and the J end by 3 bases; junction bases left unmatched: 2. The CDR3 starts with the cysteine, ends with the phenylalanine, and has 13 residues. The DNA shown is the 39-base CDR3, in frame from base 1. The germline V gene (reference sequence) specifies MNHEY as CDR1 and SMNVEV as CDR2. The receptor chain draws on TRBV27 and TRBJ1-2, with 8 junctional bases fitting TRBD1. The source was peripheral blood, collected before any cancer treatment. The TCR was taken from a woman aged 35 to 70 with stage I squamous cell lung carcinoma. The DNA sequence reads TGTGCCAGCAGTGGACAGGGAGACTATGGCTACACCTTC. It specifies CASSGQGDYGYTF.